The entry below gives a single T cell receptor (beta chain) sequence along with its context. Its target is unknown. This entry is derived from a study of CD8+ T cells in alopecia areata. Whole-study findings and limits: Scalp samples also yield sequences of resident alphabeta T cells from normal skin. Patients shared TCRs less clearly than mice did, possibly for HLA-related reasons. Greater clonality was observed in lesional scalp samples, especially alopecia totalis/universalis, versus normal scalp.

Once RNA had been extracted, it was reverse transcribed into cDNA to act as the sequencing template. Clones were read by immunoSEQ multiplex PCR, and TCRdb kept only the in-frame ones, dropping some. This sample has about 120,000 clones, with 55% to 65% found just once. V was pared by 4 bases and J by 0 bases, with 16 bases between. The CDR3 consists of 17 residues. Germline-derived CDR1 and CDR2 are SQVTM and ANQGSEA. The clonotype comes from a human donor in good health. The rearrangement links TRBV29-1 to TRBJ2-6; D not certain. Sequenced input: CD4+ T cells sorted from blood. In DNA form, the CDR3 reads TGCAGCGTTGCGTTAGCCAGCCTTCCCTCTGGGGCCAACGTCCTGACTTTC. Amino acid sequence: CSVALASLPSGANVLTF. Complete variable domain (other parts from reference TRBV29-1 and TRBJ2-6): SAVISQKPSRDICQRGTSLTIQCQVDSQVTMMFWYRQQPGQSLTLIATANQGSEATYESGFVIDKFPISRPNLTFSTLTVSNMSPEDSSIYLCSVALASLPSGANVLTFGAGSRLTVL.